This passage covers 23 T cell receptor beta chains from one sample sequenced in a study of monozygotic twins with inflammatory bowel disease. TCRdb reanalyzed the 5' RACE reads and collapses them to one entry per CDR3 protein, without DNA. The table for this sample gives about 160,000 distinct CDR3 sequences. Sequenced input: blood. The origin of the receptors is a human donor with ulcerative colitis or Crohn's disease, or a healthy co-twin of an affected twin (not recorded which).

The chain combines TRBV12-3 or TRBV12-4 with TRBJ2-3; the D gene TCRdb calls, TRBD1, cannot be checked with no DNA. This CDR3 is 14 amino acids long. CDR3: CASRPTGRTDTQYF.

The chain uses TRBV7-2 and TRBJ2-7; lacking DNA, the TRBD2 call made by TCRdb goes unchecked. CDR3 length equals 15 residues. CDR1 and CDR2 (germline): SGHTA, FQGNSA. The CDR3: CASSFGLAVSYEQYF.

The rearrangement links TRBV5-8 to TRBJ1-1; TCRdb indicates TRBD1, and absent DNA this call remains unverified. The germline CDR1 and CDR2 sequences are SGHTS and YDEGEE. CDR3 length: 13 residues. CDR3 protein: CASSSDRATEAFF.

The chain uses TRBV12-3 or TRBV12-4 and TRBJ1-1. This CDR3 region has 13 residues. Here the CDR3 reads CASSSVLNTEAFF.

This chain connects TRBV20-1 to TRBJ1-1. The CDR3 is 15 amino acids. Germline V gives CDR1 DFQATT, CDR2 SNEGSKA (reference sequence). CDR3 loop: CSAFSHAERNTEAFF.

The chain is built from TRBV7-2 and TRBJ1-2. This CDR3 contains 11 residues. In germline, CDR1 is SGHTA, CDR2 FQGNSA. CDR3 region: CASSPLTGYTF.

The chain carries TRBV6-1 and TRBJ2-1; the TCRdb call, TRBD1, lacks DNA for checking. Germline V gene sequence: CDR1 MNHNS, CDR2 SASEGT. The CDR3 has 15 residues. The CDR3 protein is CASSLGTVSYNEQFF.

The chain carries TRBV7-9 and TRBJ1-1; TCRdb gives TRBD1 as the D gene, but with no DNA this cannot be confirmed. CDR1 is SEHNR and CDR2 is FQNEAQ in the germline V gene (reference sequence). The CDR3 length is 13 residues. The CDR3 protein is CASSVQGGTEAFF.

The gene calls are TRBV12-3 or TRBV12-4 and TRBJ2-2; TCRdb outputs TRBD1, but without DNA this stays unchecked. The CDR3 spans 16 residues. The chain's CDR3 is CASSLGTASNTGELFF.

This CDR3 reads CASSRRGDRGMNTEAFF. The chain carries TRBV7-9 and TRBJ1-1; TCRdb selects TRBD1, and the lack of DNA leaves this call unchecked. CDR1 and CDR2 (germline): SEHNR, FQNEAQ (reference sequence). This CDR3 is 17 amino acids long.

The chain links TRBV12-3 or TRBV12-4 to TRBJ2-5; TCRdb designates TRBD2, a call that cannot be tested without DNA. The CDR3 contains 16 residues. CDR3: CASSLFSSGGTETQYF.

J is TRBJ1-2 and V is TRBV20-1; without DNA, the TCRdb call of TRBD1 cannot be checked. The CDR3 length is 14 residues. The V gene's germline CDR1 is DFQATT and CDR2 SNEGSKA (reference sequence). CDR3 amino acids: CSASTRGNNYGYTF.

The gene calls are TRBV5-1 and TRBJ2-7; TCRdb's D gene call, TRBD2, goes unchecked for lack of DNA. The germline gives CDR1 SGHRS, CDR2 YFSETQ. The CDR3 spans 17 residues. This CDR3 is CASSLGRGGGFSYEQYF.

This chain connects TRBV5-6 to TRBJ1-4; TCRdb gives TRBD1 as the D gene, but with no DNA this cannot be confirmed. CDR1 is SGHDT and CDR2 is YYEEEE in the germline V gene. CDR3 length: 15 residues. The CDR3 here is CASSLPGQGNEKLFF. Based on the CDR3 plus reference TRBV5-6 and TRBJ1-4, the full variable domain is DAGVTQSPTHLIKTRGQQVTLRCSPKSGHDTVSWYQQALGQGPQFIFQYYEEEERQRGNFPDRFSGHQFPNYSSELNVNALLLGDSALYLCASSLPGQGNEKLFFGSGTQLSVL.

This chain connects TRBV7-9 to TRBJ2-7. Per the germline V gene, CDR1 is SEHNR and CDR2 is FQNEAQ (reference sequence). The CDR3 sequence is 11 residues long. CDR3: CASSFAVEQYF.

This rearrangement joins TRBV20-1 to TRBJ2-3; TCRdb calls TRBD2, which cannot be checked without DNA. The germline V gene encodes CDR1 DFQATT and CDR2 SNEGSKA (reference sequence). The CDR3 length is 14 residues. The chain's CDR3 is CSADSRGGDTTQYF.

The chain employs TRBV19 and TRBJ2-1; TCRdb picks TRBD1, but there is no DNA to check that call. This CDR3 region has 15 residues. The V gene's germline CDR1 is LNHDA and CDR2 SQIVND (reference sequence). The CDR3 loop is CASSIRDSEYNEQFF.

The CDR3 is CATSIESLAGVHEQFF. The chain joins TRBV15 to TRBJ2-1; TCRdb gives TRBD2 as the D gene, but with no DNA this cannot be confirmed. The CDR3 is made up of 16 amino acids. Germline V gene data show CDR1 as LNHNV and CDR2 as YYDKDF (reference sequence).

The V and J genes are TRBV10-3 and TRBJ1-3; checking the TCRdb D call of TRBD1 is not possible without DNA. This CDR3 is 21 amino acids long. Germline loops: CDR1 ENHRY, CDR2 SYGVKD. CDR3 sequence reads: CAIRQQDGRTGGGYSGNTIYF.

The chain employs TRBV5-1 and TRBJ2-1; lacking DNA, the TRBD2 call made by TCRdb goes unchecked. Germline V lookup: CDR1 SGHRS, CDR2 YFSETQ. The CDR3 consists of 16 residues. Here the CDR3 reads CASSLTSGLTRLKQFF.

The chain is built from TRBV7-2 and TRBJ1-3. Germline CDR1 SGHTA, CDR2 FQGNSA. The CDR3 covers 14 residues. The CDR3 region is CASSSYISGNTIYF.

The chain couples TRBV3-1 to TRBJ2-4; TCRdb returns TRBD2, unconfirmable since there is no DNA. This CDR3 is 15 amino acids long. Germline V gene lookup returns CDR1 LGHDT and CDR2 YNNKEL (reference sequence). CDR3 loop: CASSQDFSGGNIQYF. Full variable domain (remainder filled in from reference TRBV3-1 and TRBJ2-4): DTAVSQTPKYLVTQMGNDKSIKCEQNLGHDTMYWYKQDSKKFLKIMFSYNNKELIINETVPNRFSPKSPDKAHLNLHINSLELGDSAVYFCASSQDFSGGNIQYFGAGTRLSVL.

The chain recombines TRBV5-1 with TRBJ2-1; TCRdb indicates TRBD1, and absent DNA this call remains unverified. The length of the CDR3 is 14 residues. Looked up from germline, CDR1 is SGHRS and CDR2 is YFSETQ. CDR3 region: CASSLGGGYNEQFF.